The 15 T cell receptor beta chains listed next were all sequenced from one sample in a study of T-cell reconstitution after alpha-beta-depleted transplantation in children. Unique molecular identifiers featured in how the TCRbeta library was prepared. TCRdb called the PCR reads again in MiXCR, with one record for every CDR3 protein. This repertoire shows more than 200,000 distinct CDR3 sequences, 20% to 30% found once; its top ten account for 4.8%. The starting material was PBMCs, mostly from graft donor cells, obtained 360 days after TCRalphabeta/CD19-depleted stem cell transplant. The receptors were sampled from a female patient between 2 and 15 years old who had a stem cell transplant for congenital amegakaryocytic thrombocytopenia, so the T cells may come from the graft donor.

The sample holds a few counts of this clonotype. The chain couples TRBV7-2 to TRBJ2-2; D may be TRBD2 (5 bases). The CDR3 spans 17 residues. CDR1 and CDR2 (germline): SGHTA, FQGNSA. V lost 5 bases to trimming and J lost 5 bases, with 21 bases between them. The CDR3 DNA reads TGTGCCAGCAGCCCTCGAGGAGCGGAGCCGGGGACCGGGGAGCTGTTTTTT. Amino acid sequence: CASSPRGAEPGTGELFF.

This clonotype was picked up a small number of times. The J gene is TRBJ1-1, the V gene TRBV19, with D maybe TRBD1 (5 bases). The CDR3 spans 14 residues. V gave up 7 bases and J gave up 3 bases, with 15 bases separating them. Germline loops: CDR1 LNHDA, CDR2 SQIVND (reference sequence). CDR3 DNA: TGTGCCAGTACTATGCGGGACTCCTACACTGAAGCTTTCTTT. Translation gives CASTMRDSYTEAFF.

The chain recombines TRBV5-1 with TRBJ2-7; 10 positions agree with TRBD2. The CDR3 length is 16 residues. V lost 0 bases to trimming and J lost 7 bases; unmatched junction nucleotides: 10. Germline CDR1 reads SGHRS; CDR2 reads YFSETQ. CDR3 sequence (DNA): TGCGCCAGCAGCTTGGATCGGCTAGCGGGAGTCCGGGAGCAGTACTTC. Amino acid sequence: CASSLDRLAGVREQYF. The full variable domain, completed using reference TRBV5-1 and TRBJ2-7, is KAGVTQTPRYLIKTRGQQVTLSCSPISGHRSVSWYQQTPGQGLQFLFEYFSETQRNKGNFPGRFSGRQFSNSRSEMNVSTLELGDSALYLCASSLDRLAGVREQYFGPGTRLTVT.

This clonotype was counted at least ten times. The chain employs TRBV12-3 or TRBV12-4 and TRBJ2-3; D remains unclear. V was trimmed by 1 base and J by 2 bases, leaving 1 base between them. The CDR3 contains 12 residues. CDR3 protein: CASSLDTDTQYF. The CDR3, as DNA: TGTGCCAGCAGTTTAGACACAGATACGCAGTATTTT.

The chain links TRBV21-1 to TRBJ2-2. TRBV21-1 is deemed a pseudogene. The CDR3 contains 14 residues. The CDR3 coding sequence is TGTGCCAGCAGCTCCCCATGGAAGGGCGGGGAGCTGTTTTTT. Amino acids: CASSSPWKGGELFF.

The V gene is TRBV20-1, the J gene TRBJ2-7, with TRBD1 matching 8 bases. V was clipped by 5 bases and J by 4 bases; unmatched bases: 4. The CDR3 sequence is 12 residues long. Germline CDR1 and CDR2: DFQATT and SNEGSKA (reference sequence). The CDR3 sequence is CSAQDRVYEQYF. In DNA, the CDR3 is TGCAGTGCTCAGGACAGGGTTTACGAGCAGTACTTC.

CDR3 DNA: TGCAGTGCTAGCCAGGGTCATACCACTACAGATACGCAGTATTTT. Translated: CSASQGHTTTDTQYF. The chain is built from TRBV20-1 and TRBJ2-3; D may be TRBD1 (5 bases). CDR3 length equals 15 residues. Germline V gives CDR1 DFQATT, CDR2 SNEGSKA (reference sequence). Trimming left V 3 bases short and J 3 bases short, with 16 bases between.

This clonotype was recorded a few times. This chain uses TRBV5-1 with TRBJ2-2; 7 bases map to TRBD2. Germline CDR1 is SGHRS and CDR2 is YFSETQ. Trimming took 2 bases from V and 6 from J; bases not matched to a gene: 10. This CDR3 region has 16 residues. The CDR3, as DNA: TGCGCCAGCAGCTTTCTGGCGTTAGCGGGCTCCGGGGAGCTGTTTTTT. As protein: CASSFLALAGSGELFF.

This clonotype appeared a few times. The rearrangement links TRBV4-3 to TRBJ2-7, with TRBD1 matching over 8 bases. CDR3 size: 15 residues. Germline assignment: CDR1 LGHNA and CDR2 YSLEER. Trimming cost V 0 bases and J 4 bases; bases outside gene matches: 5. The CDR3 DNA sequence: TGCGCCAGCAGCCAAGACGCCAGGGGGCATTACGAGCAGTACTTC. This codes for CASSQDARGHYEQYF.

The gene calls are TRBV5-1 and TRBJ1-1, with D maybe TRBD1 (5 bases). This CDR3 is built from 15 residues. Germline CDR1 reads SGHRS; CDR2 reads YFSETQ. With 1 base removed from V and 1 base from J, the gap between germline ends came to 11 bases. DNA of the CDR3: TGCGCCAGCAGCTTGCGGGTGGGGGGGAACACTGAAGCTTTCTTT. It codes for CASSLRVGGNTEAFF.

This clonotype was detected only a few times. V is TRBV20-1 and J is TRBJ2-2, with a tentative D call TRBD1 (6 bases). The CDR3 length is 16 residues. V was cut by 5 bases and J by 5 bases, with 21 bases left in between. Germline-derived CDR1 and CDR2 are DFQATT and SNEGSKA (reference sequence). The CDR3 protein is CSAPVPQGERTGELFF. Here the CDR3 DNA reads TGCAGTGCTCCGGTCCCACAGGGCGAAAGGACCGGGGAGCTGTTTTTT.

This clonotype was observed a few times. The chain employs TRBV12-3 or TRBV12-4 and TRBJ2-1, with a weak D call TRBD1 (5 bases). V lost 3 bases and J 6 bases, leaving 12 bases between the germline ends. The CDR3 has 14 residues. In nucleotides, the CDR3 is TGTGCCAGCAGTTTTCACAGGAATTCCAATGAGCAGTTCTTC. It codes for CASSFHRNSNEQFF.

V gene TRBV29-1 combines with J gene TRBJ1-1, with D uncertain. The CDR3 extends over 10 amino acids. Trimming left V 2 bases short and J 4 bases short, with 2 bases between. The V gene's germline CDR1 is SQVTM and CDR2 ANQGSEA. CDR3 bases: TGCAGCGTTGAAACCACTGAAGCTTTCTTT. Its protein is CSVETTEAFF.

The CDR3 is CASSLTRQGPNTEAFF. The CDR3 nucleotides read TGCGCCAGCAGCCTAACCCGGCAGGGGCCGAACACTGAAGCTTTCTTT. The chain combines TRBV4-1 with TRBJ1-1; a weak D match, TRBD1 (6 bases). This CDR3 region has 16 residues. CDR1 is MGHRA and CDR2 is YSYEKL in the germline V gene. Trimming left V 4 bases short and J 1 base short, with 16 bases between.

This clonotype was counted only a few times. V usage is TRBV15 and J usage is TRBJ1-4; possible D gene TRBD1, 5 bases. V lost 0 bases and J 5 bases, leaving 10 bases between the germline ends. This CDR3 comprises 15 residues. Germline values: CDR1 LNHNV, CDR2 YYDKDF (reference sequence). The CDR3 sequence: CATSRDGGPNEKLFF. As DNA, the CDR3 is TGTGCCACCAGCAGAGATGGGGGTCCAAATGAAAAACTGTTTTTT.